This T cell receptor beta chain emerged from a study of T cell repertoires in cytomegalovirus infection. Findings and limits, study-wide: The ex vivo response was dominated by HLA-C-restricted CMV-specific TCR beta clonotypes.

Via MiXCR, TCRdb re-called the reads, giving one row per CDR3 protein. The profile shows 750,000 to 900,000 distinct CDR3 sequences, almost 30% of them singletons. Trimming cost V 6 bases and J 6 bases; bases outside gene matches: 13. Germline V gene data show CDR1 as DFQATT and CDR2 as SNEGSKA (reference sequence). This CDR3 has 15 amino acids. This clonotype showed up just a few times. What it recognizes is unknown. The sample was cultured CD8+ T cells from PBMCs, taken from culture after CMV antigen stimulation. This TCR derives from a human donor in good health (CMV status not recorded). Some clones in this sample may be carry-over from other donors' samples. The V gene is TRBV20-1, the J gene TRBJ1-1, with TRBD1 identical over 10 bases. In DNA, the CDR3 is TGCAGTGCGAGGGACAGGGGCGCCGTCATCCCTGAAGCTTTCTTT. Protein: CSARDRGAVIPEAFF.